Reported below is one T cell receptor beta chain. Trimming at V came to 4 bases and at J to 6 bases, leaving 3 bases not matched to a gene. CDR1 WSHSY and CDR2 SAAADI come from the germline V gene. The CDR3 loop spans 13 amino acids. Sequenced by immunoSEQ multiplex PCR; TCRdb stores in-frame clones only, minus some. Of around 62,000 clones in the sample, more than 75% were seen once. The data originate from a study of PD-1 blockade in mismatch repair-deficient tumors. V gene TRBV10-2 combines with J gene TRBJ2-7; TRBD2 matches 10 bases. The sequencing used peripheral blood, collected 2 weeks after starting pembrolizumab. This receptor was obtained from an adult with mismatch repair-deficient cancer. The CDR3 DNA reads TGCGCCAGCAGTGCAGCGGGAGGGCTCGAGCAGTACTTC. Encoded protein: CASSAAGGLEQYF.